The 11 T cell receptor beta chains reported below all come from one sample, sequenced in a study of blood T cells in healthy people across ages. A sample-barcoded 5' primer and a J-beta primer mix were used in a second PCR of about 7 to 12 cycles. TCRdb called the 5' RACE reads again in MiXCR, with one record for every CDR3 protein. Of about 930,000 distinct CDR3 sequences in the sample, under 35% were seen once. The data were also submitted as part of a second study, on T cells of mothers and their children.

Sample: blood. The receptors derive from a woman aged 40 to 50 in good health.

The V gene is TRBV10-3, the J gene TRBJ2-3, with D possibly being TRBD1 (6 bases). Trimming removed 10 bases at V and 0 bases at J, with 14 bases between. The CDR3 is 14 amino acids. Germline V lookup: CDR1 ENHRY, CDR2 SYGVKD. This chain's CDR3 is CATRGAGSTDTQYF. The CDR3 DNA reads TGTGCCACCAGGGGAGCAGGTAGCACAGATACGCAGTATTTT.

The rearrangement joins TRBV7-2 to TRBJ1-2, with D unresolved. The V gene lost 5 bases and the J gene lost 0 bases, with 16 bases spanning the gap. The CDR3 totals 16 residues. CDR1 is SGHTA and CDR2 is FQGNSA in the germline V gene. CDR3 sequence (DNA): TGTGCCAGCAGCCCCTTAAACCCACCGTCTAACTATGGCTACACCTTC. Its translation: CASSPLNPPSNYGYTF.

This chain links TRBV2 with TRBJ2-3; D is unclear. Trimming took off 4 bases at V and 4 bases at J, with 12 bases between the two ends. This CDR3 region has 14 residues. CDR1 and CDR2 (germline): SNHLY, FYNNEI. CDR3 sequence reads: CASSVNGLADTQYF. The CDR3 bases are TGTGCCAGCAGTGTGAATGGGCTCGCAGATACGCAGTATTTT.

This clonotype was recorded at least ten times. The chain couples TRBV4-1 to TRBJ2-3; possibly TRBD1 for D (6 bases). Germline CDR1 MGHRA, CDR2 YSYEKL. The CDR3 contains 16 residues. V gave up 0 bases and J gave up 4 bases, with 14 bases separating them. CDR3 protein: CASSQDDRQSSDTQYF. As DNA, the CDR3 is TGCGCCAGCAGCCAAGATGACAGGCAGAGCTCAGATACGCAGTATTTT.

The chain is built from TRBV10-2 and TRBJ2-5, with D perhaps matching TRBD2 (5 bases). This CDR3 has 13 amino acids. Germline-derived CDR1 and CDR2 are WSHSY and SAAADI. Trimming took off 7 bases at V and 5 bases at J, with 14 bases between the two ends. CDR3 residues: CASTQVRGETQYF. CDR3 nucleotide sequence: TGCGCCAGCACTCAGGTCCGAGGGGAGACCCAGTACTTC.

This clonotype was seen a handful of times. The chain carries TRBV27 and TRBJ2-7; 12 bases fit TRBD2. There are 16 residues in the CDR3. V was clipped by 6 bases and J by 5 bases; unmatched bases: 11. Germline values: CDR1 MNHEY, CDR2 SMNVEV (reference sequence). The CDR3 loop reads CASSPTASGGAHEQYF. DNA for the CDR3: TGTGCCAGCAGCCCTACAGCTAGCGGGGGGGCCCACGAGCAGTACTTC.

This chain joins TRBV7-2 and TRBJ1-6; TRBD1 might be the D (5 bases). CDR3 length: 18 residues. V dropped 6 bases and J dropped 0 bases, with 18 bases sitting between them. Germline V gives CDR1 SGHTA, CDR2 FQGNSA. The CDR3 bases are TGTGCCAGCAGTCAACGTCCCGTCGGGGGCTCCTATAATTCACCCCTCCACTTT. It translates to CASSQRPVGGSYNSPLHF.

This clonotype was counted between two and nine times. The V call is TRBV5-5, the J call TRBJ1-1; a possible D gene is TRBD1 (5 bases). Trimming removed 4 bases from V and 0 bases from J, with 10 bases in between. This CDR3 region has 14 residues. Germline CDR1 reads SGHKS; CDR2 reads YYEKEE (reference sequence). The CDR3, as DNA: TGTGCCAGCAGCCATAAAGGGGTGAACACTGAAGCTTTCTTT. This codes for CASSHKGVNTEAFF. Combining the CDR3 with reference TRBV5-5 and TRBJ1-1 gives the whole variable domain DAGVTQSPTHLIKTRGQQVTLRCSPISGHKSVSWYQQVLGQGPQFIFQYYEKEERGRGNFPDRFSARQFPNYSSELNVNALLLGDSALYLCASSHKGVNTEAFFGQGTRLTVV.

This clonotype came up a few times. The chain links TRBV27 to TRBJ1-2; tentative D call: TRBD1 (6 bases). The V and J ends lost 8 bases and 8 bases respectively, with 18 bases between them. CDR1 MNHEY and CDR2 SMNVEV come from the germline V gene (reference sequence). The CDR3 has 13 amino acids. CDR3 nucleotides: TGTGCCAGCTCACGCCGGGGGGCGGAGGGCTACACCTTC. This encodes CASSRRGAEGYTF.

Details on this clonotype: This may be a read error: a much more frequent sequence differs by one nucleotide. This chain connects TRBV9 to TRBJ1-2; D is unresolved. The CDR3 totals 17 residues. The V gene's germline CDR1 is SGDLS and CDR2 YYNGEE. This chain's CDR3 is CAGSVDLLDRADYGYTF. CDR3 bases: TGTGCCGGCAGCGTAGACCTCCTGGACCGCGCGGACTATGGCTACACCTTC. The whole variable domain, remainder taken from reference TRBV9 and TRBJ1-2, is DSGVTQTPKHLITATGQRVTLRCSPRSGDLSVYWYQQSLDQGLQFLIQYYNGEERAKGNILERFSAQQFPDLHSELNLSSLELGDSALYFCAGSVDLLDRADYGYTFGSGTRLTVV.

This clonotype occurred many times. This chain links TRBV5-6 with TRBJ2-7; D is possibly TRBD1 (6 bases). Deletions cut 4 bases from V and 5 bases from J, with 22 bases between. Per germline, CDR1 SGHDT and CDR2 YYEEEE. CDR3 size: 16 residues. CDR3 in amino acids: CASSRRPSTGRHEQYF. The CDR3 DNA reads TGTGCCAGCAGCCGGCGCCCCTCAACAGGGAGACACGAGCAGTACTTC.